These 19 T cell receptor beta chains share one sample of origin, sequenced in a study of control samples from healthy donors and cancer patients. Assay used: immunoSEQ multiplex PCR; TCRdb lists only in-frame clones, some missing. The sample consists of about 84,000 clones, roughly 84% of them appearing once. The sample comprised PBMCs. These receptors came from a man in his fifties or sixties with head and neck cancer.

The CDR3 DNA reads TGCGCCAGCAGCAGCGGGAACAGTGACGGGGAGCTGTTTTTT. It is translated as CASSSGNSDGELFF. The chain links TRBV5-1 to TRBJ2-2; 7 bases align to TRBD2. V lost 4 bases and J lost 7; bases outside the gene matches: 7. Germline V gives CDR1 SGHRS, CDR2 YFSETQ. There are 14 residues in the CDR3.

V is TRBV5-1 and J is TRBJ2-3, with TRBD1 identical over 10 bases. Germline values: CDR1 SGHRS, CDR2 YFSETQ. With 3 bases clipped from V and 3 bases from J, the junction kept 4 bases outside the gene matches. CDR3 length: 15 residues. The CDR3 sequence: CASSSWTGGTDTQYF. The CDR3 coding sequence is TGCGCCAGCAGCTCCTGGACAGGGGGGACAGATACGCAGTATTTT.

This chain connects TRBV28 to TRBJ2-1; D not certain. Germline V CDR1 and CDR2: MDHEN, SYDVKM. V was cut by 10 bases and J by 2 bases, with 15 bases left in between. There are 14 residues in the CDR3. The CDR3 coding sequence is TGTGCCACCGCCTTAGTTAAAGCCTACAATGAGCAGTTCTTC. This sequence encodes CATALVKAYNEQFF.

V usage is TRBV5-1 and J usage is TRBJ2-3; D gene ambiguous. The ends were cut back, 0 bases at V and 6 bases at J, with 14 bases in the middle. The CDR3 loop spans 15 amino acids. Per the germline V gene, CDR1 is SGHRS and CDR2 is YFSETQ. CDR3 residues: CASSLEGKGWDTQYF. CDR3 DNA sequence: TGCGCCAGCAGCTTGGAAGGGAAAGGTTGGGATACGCAGTATTTT.

This chain links TRBV10-3 with TRBJ1-6; 7 bases are a match to TRBD1. The CDR3 is made up of 14 amino acids. Germline V lookup: CDR1 ENHRY, CDR2 SYGVKD. The J segment lost 11 bases and the V segment lost 6 bases, leaving 10 bases of the junction unmatched. CDR3: CAIRGTAPLAPLHF. The CDR3 DNA reads as TGTGCCATCAGGGGGACAGCGCCCTTGGCACCCCTCCACTTT.

The chain couples TRBV4-1 to TRBJ1-4; D may be TRBD1 (5 bases). Germline V gene data show CDR1 as MGHRA and CDR2 as YSYEKL. V lost 6 bases to trimming and J lost 4 bases, with 12 bases between them. The CDR3 runs to 14 residues. The CDR3 nucleotides are TGCGCCAGCAGACCTAATGACAGTAATGAAAAACTGTTTTTT. Its translation: CASRPNDSNEKLFF.

J is TRBJ1-4 and V is TRBV27; D unresolved. Germline lookup yields CDR1 MNHEY and CDR2 SMNVEV (reference sequence). Trimming removed 1 base at V and 7 bases at J, with 7 bases between. This CDR3 is 13 amino acids long. CDR3 nucleotide sequence: TGTGCCAGCAGTTTATGGTTAGGTGAAAAACTGTTTTTT. Translation gives CASSLWLGEKLFF.

The chain combines TRBV25-1 with TRBJ2-7, with D tentatively TRBD1 (5 bases). The ends were cut back, 3 bases at V and 4 bases at J, with 13 bases in the middle. The CDR3 extends over 14 amino acids. In germline, CDR1 is MGHDK, CDR2 SYGVNS. The CDR3 DNA is TGTGCCAGCAGTGATCCAGGGTTGACTTACGAGCAGTACTTC. Translated: CASSDPGLTYEQYF.

The chain uses TRBV6-5 and TRBJ1-2; 7 bases are shared with TRBD1. J lost 8 bases, V lost 0 bases, and 12 bases had no gene match. The CDR3 totals 16 residues. The germline gives CDR1 MNHEY, CDR2 SVGAGI. CDR3 coding DNA: TGTGCCAGCAGTTACTCCCGGACAGGAGGGCTTAGGGGCTACACCTTC. As protein: CASSYSRTGGLRGYTF.

The genes are TRBV15 and TRBJ1-4, with TRBD1 as a possible D gene (5 bases). The V and J ends lost 0 bases and 8 bases respectively, with 7 bases between them. Germline V gene lookup returns CDR1 LNHNV and CDR2 YYDKDF (reference sequence). This CDR3 comprises 13 residues. CDR3 amino acids: CATSRDRQEKLFF. The CDR3 DNA sequence: TGTGCCACCAGCAGAGACAGACAGGAAAAACTGTTTTTT.

This chain uses TRBV7-8 with TRBJ2-3; D is undetermined. CDR1 is SGHVS and CDR2 is FQNEAQ in the germline V gene. Trimming stripped 1 base from V and 2 bases from J, with 4 bases between. The CDR3 is made up of 13 amino acids. The CDR3 nucleotides are TGTGCCAGCAGCTTAGGGGCCACAGATACGCAGTATTTT. It is translated as CASSLGATDTQYF.

This chain uses TRBV4-1 with TRBJ1-3; no definite D call. Germline assignment: CDR1 MGHRA and CDR2 YSYEKL. The germline V and J ends were trimmed by 1 base and 0 bases, with 16 bases remaining between them. The CDR3 sequence is 18 residues long. CDR3 sequence reads: CASSQVFPGGFSGNTIYF. The CDR3 DNA reads as TGCGCCAGCAGCCAAGTGTTTCCCGGAGGCTTCTCTGGAAACACCATATATTTT.

V is TRBV6-5 and J is TRBJ2-1; TRBD1 might be the D (5 bases). V was shortened by 11 bases and J by 4 bases, with 9 bases between the two germline ends. The CDR3 covers 11 residues. Germline-derived CDR1 and CDR2 are MNHEY and SVGAGI. CDR3 region: CAAQVYNEQFF. As DNA, the CDR3 is TGTGCCGCACAGGTATACAATGAGCAGTTCTTC.

The chain links TRBV19 to TRBJ2-7, with D perhaps given as TRBD1 or TRBD2 (7 bases each). CDR1 is LNHDA and CDR2 is SQIVND in the germline V gene (reference sequence). Deletions cut 6 bases from V and 2 bases from J, with 20 bases between. This CDR3 is 16 amino acids long. The DNA of the CDR3 is TGTGCCAGTAGGGGGGCAGGGGGGGTAGCGGCCTACGAGCAGTACTTC. Protein product: CASRGAGGVAAYEQYF.

The rearrangement joins TRBV27 to TRBJ1-5; D not resolved. This CDR3 spans 17 amino acids. V was pared by 0 bases and J by 4 bases, with 16 bases between. Germline V gene sequence: CDR1 MNHEY, CDR2 SMNVEV (reference sequence). For the CDR3, the DNA is TGTGCCAGCAGTTTATCGTTGGGCAGCACGACTAATCAGCCCCAGCATTTT. It specifies CASSLSLGSTTNQPQHF.

The chain is built from TRBV3-1 (or the pseudogene TRBV3-2) and TRBJ2-7; no clear D gene. Between the trimmed V and J ends, which lost 4 bases and 5 bases, there was a span of 12 bases. The CDR3 is made up of 13 amino acids. Germline V CDR1 and CDR2: LGHDT, YNNKEL (reference sequence). The CDR3 region has the DNA TGTGCCAGCAGCCTCCTGAGTTACGACGAGCAGTACTTC. This gives the protein CASSLLSYDEQYF.

The V call is TRBV4-1, the J call TRBJ2-5; perhaps TRBD2 as D (5 bases). Trimming cost V 1 base and J 8 bases, with 8 bases left between them. Germline V gives CDR1 MGHRA, CDR2 YSYEKL. The CDR3 extends over 12 amino acids. CDR3 bases: TGCGCCAGCAGCCAAGCGGCGGGTACCCAGTACTTC. As protein: CASSQAAGTQYF.

The CDR3 DNA reads TGTGCCAGCTCACGCCAGTGGGTGGCCGGGAATGAGCAGTTCTTC. Translation: CASSRQWVAGNEQFF. The genes are TRBV18 and TRBJ2-1; the D is unclear. CDR3 size: 15 residues. CDR1 and CDR2 (germline): KGHSH, LQKENI. The ends were cut back, 4 bases at V and 7 bases at J, with 17 bases in the middle.

The gene calls are TRBV28 and TRBJ1-3; unclear D gene. The CDR3 contains 16 residues. The V and J ends lost 2 bases and 0 bases respectively, with 11 bases between them. Looked up from germline, CDR1 is MDHEN and CDR2 is SYDVKM. The CDR3: CASSLLQLASGNTIYF. DNA of the CDR3: TGTGCCAGCAGTTTACTACAGCTGGCCTCTGGAAACACCATATATTTT.